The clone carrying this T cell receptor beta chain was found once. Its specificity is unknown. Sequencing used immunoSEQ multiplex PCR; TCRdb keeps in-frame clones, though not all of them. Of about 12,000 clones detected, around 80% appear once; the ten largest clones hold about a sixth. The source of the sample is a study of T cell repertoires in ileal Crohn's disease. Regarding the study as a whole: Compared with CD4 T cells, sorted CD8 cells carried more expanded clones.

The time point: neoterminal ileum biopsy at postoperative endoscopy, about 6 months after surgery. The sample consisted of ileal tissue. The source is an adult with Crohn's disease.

The chain's CDR3 is CASSLGDSYEQYF. DNA of the CDR3: TGTGCCAGCAGCTTAGGTGACTCATACGAGCAGTACTTC. The chain links TRBV11-2 to TRBJ2-7; no definite D call. The CDR3 extends over 13 amino acids. V lost 1 base and J 4 bases, leaving 8 bases between the germline ends. CDR1 and CDR2 (germline): SGHAT, FQNNGV.